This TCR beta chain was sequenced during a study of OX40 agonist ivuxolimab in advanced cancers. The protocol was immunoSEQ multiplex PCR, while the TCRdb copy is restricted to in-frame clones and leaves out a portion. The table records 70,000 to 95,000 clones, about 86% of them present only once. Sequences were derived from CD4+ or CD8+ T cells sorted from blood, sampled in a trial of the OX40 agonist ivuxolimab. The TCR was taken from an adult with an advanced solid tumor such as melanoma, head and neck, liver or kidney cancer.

The CDR3 bases are TGTGCCAGCAGTTCTCCCGGGACAGGGCCCTACGAGCAGTACTTC. Its protein product is CASSSPGTGPYEQYF. The chain is built from TRBV28 and TRBJ2-7, with 9 bases identical to TRBD1. This CDR3 has 15 residues. CDR1 and CDR2 (germline): MDHEN, SYDVKM. V dropped 4 bases and J dropped 2; count of bases not matched to a gene: 6.